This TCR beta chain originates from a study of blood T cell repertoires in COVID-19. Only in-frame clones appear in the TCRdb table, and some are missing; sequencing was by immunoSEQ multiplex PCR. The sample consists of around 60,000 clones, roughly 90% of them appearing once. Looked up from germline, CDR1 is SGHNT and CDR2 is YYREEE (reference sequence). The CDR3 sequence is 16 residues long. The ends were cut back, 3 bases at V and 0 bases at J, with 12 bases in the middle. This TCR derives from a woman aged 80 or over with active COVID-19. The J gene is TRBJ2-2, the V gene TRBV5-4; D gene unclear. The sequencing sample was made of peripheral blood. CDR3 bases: TGTGCCAGCAGCTCGAAAGATGCGGCGAACACCGGGGAGCTGTTTTTT. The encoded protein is CASSSKDAANTGELFF.